Following are 20 T cell receptor beta chains from one sample sequenced in a study of blood T cell repertoires in COVID-19. Assay: immunoSEQ multiplex PCR; the TCRdb copy retains only in-frame clones and omits some. This sample has roughly 80,000 clones; roughly 80% occur once, and the top ten carry roughly 12%. Specimen: peripheral blood. These receptor sequences come from a man older than 75 with acute or convalescent COVID-19.

This chain connects TRBV3-1 (or the pseudogene TRBV3-2) to TRBJ2-7; TRBD2 agrees at 9 bases. This CDR3 has 15 residues. Germline assignment: CDR1 LGHDT and CDR2 YNNKEL (reference sequence). V gave up 4 bases and J gave up 1 base; unmatched junction bases: 5. The CDR3 sequence: CASSPSSGVSYEQYF. In nucleotides, the CDR3 is TGTGCCAGCAGCCCTTCTAGCGGGGTATCCTACGAGCAGTACTTC.

The CDR3 DNA follows: TGTGCCAGCAGCCCTCGTCAACGGGGGGGTGAGCAGTTCTTC. It encodes CASSPRQRGGEQFF. The rearrangement uses TRBV3-1 (or the pseudogene TRBV3-2) and TRBJ2-1; 8 positions agree with TRBD2. The CDR3 consists of 14 residues. Germline CDR1 reads LGHDT; CDR2 reads YNNKEL (reference sequence). After removal of 4 bases from V and 9 bases from J, the junction contained 8 bases not matched to a gene.

This CDR3 reads CASSQVGRTLSSGNTIYF. CDR3 DNA sequence: TGTGCCAGCAGCCAAGTCGGCAGGACACTGAGCTCTGGAAACACCATATATTTT. V is TRBV14 and J is TRBJ1-3, with D possibly TRBD1 on 5 matching bases. Germline CDR1 SGHDN, CDR2 FVKESK. V was clipped by 1 base and J by 0 bases, with 16 bases between them. The CDR3 covers 18 residues.

V and J are TRBV6-1 and TRBJ1-2; D possibly corresponds to TRBD1 (5 bases). V was cut by 2 bases and J by 4 bases, with 20 bases left in between. The V gene's germline CDR1 is MNHNS and CDR2 SASEGT. The length of the CDR3 is 17 residues. Here the CDR3 DNA reads TGTGCCAGCAGTGAATCGTTTTATCGGTACAGGACCTATGGCTACACCTTC. Translated: CASSESFYRYRTYGYTF.

The V gene is TRBV5-1, the J gene TRBJ2-1; D is uncertain. V dropped 4 bases and J dropped 5 bases, with 4 bases sitting between them. The CDR3 has 11 amino acids. Germline values: CDR1 SGHRS, CDR2 YFSETQ. CDR3 coding DNA: TGCGCCAGCAGCATAGACAATGAGCAGTTCTTC. Its translation is CASSIDNEQFF.

J is TRBJ2-2 and V is TRBV2, with D perhaps matching TRBD2 (6 bases). The CDR3 consists of 15 residues. The V gene lost 8 bases and the J gene lost 4 bases, with 17 bases spanning the gap. Looked up from germline, CDR1 is SNHLY and CDR2 is FYNNEI. The CDR3 protein is CASGRGGESTGELFF. DNA of the CDR3: TGTGCCAGCGGACGGGGCGGGGAAAGCACCGGGGAGCTGTTTTTT.

This chain links TRBV15 with TRBJ2-7; 11 positions match TRBD1. CDR3 length: 17 residues. Trimming cost V 0 bases and J 2 bases; bases outside gene matches: 6. Germline lookup yields CDR1 LNHNV and CDR2 YYDKDF (reference sequence). This CDR3 is CATSRDYLGQGAYEQYF. As DNA, the CDR3 is TGTGCCACCAGCAGAGATTACTTGGGACAGGGGGCCTACGAGCAGTACTTC.

The chain joins TRBV9 to TRBJ2-5; 8 nucleotides line up with TRBD1. V was clipped by 4 bases and J by 4 bases; unmatched bases: 6. The CDR3 is 14 residues long. The V gene's germline CDR1 is SGDLS and CDR2 YYNGEE. The CDR3 protein is CASSPRQGRETQYF. In DNA form, the CDR3 reads TGTGCCAGCAGCCCTAGACAGGGGAGAGAGACCCAGTACTTC.

In its sample, this clone was seen once. The V call is TRBV7-3, the J call TRBJ1-6; TRBD1 aligns across 9 bases. The trim removed 1 base at V and 9 bases at J, leaving 7 bases unmatched. Per germline, CDR1 SGHTA and CDR2 FQGTGA. The CDR3 loop spans 16 amino acids. The CDR3: CASSLRGGQGGSPLHF. The CDR3, as DNA: TGTGCCAGCAGCTTAAGGGGGGGACAGGGAGGTTCACCCCTCCACTTT.

The chain combines TRBV29-1 with TRBJ1-5; D ambiguous. V lost 4 bases, J lost 3 bases, and 10 bases lay in between. CDR1 is SQVTM and CDR2 is ANQGSEA in the germline V gene. The CDR3 runs to 13 residues. In DNA, the CDR3 is TGCAGCGTTGTAGAGAGCTACAATCAGCCCCAGCATTTT. It translates to CSVVESYNQPQHF.

This chain links TRBV6-5 with TRBJ1-1; TRBD1 agrees at 8 bases. Germline CDR1 MNHEY, CDR2 SVGAGI. V was pared by 6 bases and J by 1 base, with 7 bases of the junction left unmatched. The CDR3 length is 15 residues. In DNA, the CDR3 is TGTGCCAGCAGGAATACCGGGACAGGGAACACTGAAGCTTTCTTT. Its protein is CASRNTGTGNTEAFF.

The chain uses TRBV4-1 and TRBJ1-5, with a weak D call TRBD1 (6 bases). Germline assignment: CDR1 MGHRA and CDR2 YSYEKL. The CDR3 loop spans 19 amino acids. V lost 0 bases and J lost 6, with 24 bases in between. The CDR3 DNA reads TGCGCCAGCAGCCAAGAAGAAGGGCTTATTACAGGGTGGGGTCAGCCCCAGCATTTT. Translating gives CASSQEEGLITGWGQPQHF.

The chain combines TRBV7-9 with TRBJ1-1; D remains unclear. V lost 0 bases and J 1 base, leaving 6 bases between the germline ends. The germline V gene encodes CDR1 SEHNR and CDR2 FQNEAQ (reference sequence). This CDR3 is built from 14 residues. The CDR3 sequence: CASSLAAGNTEAFF. The CDR3 DNA follows: TGTGCCAGCAGCTTAGCGGCGGGGAACACTGAAGCTTTCTTT.

The chain has TRBV3-1 (or the pseudogene TRBV3-2) and TRBJ1-5; 8 nucleotides align to TRBD1. The length of the CDR3 is 15 residues. Trimming removed 3 bases from V and 3 bases from J; junction bases left unmatched: 4. Germline V lookup: CDR1 LGHDT, CDR2 YNNKEL (reference sequence). CDR3 amino acids: CASSQTGENNQPQHF. CDR3 DNA sequence: TGTGCCAGCAGCCAGACAGGGGAAAACAATCAGCCCCAGCATTTT.

The J gene is TRBJ1-2, the V gene TRBV10-3; 8 nucleotides match TRBD1. This CDR3 spans 12 amino acids. Looked up from germline, CDR1 is ENHRY and CDR2 is SYGVKD. J gave up 8 bases and V 6 bases, and 5 bases lay outside the gene matches. The CDR3 sequence: CAIRMDREGYTF. Here the CDR3 DNA reads TGTGCCATCAGGATGGACAGGGAAGGCTACACCTTC.

J is TRBJ1-4 and V is TRBV6-5; D is perhaps TRBD1 (6 bases). V gave up 5 bases and J gave up 4 bases, with 8 bases separating them. The CDR3 loop spans 13 amino acids. Germline loops: CDR1 MNHEY, CDR2 SVGAGI. The CDR3, as DNA: TGTGCCAGCAGTCCAGGGGTTAATGAAAAACTGTTTTTT. Its translation: CASSPGVNEKLFF.

The chain uses TRBV27 and TRBJ1-5, with D possibly TRBD1 on 5 matching bases. The V gene lost 5 bases and the J gene lost 7 bases, with 21 bases spanning the gap. The CDR3 spans 16 residues. CDR1 and CDR2 (germline): MNHEY, SMNVEV (reference sequence). Here the CDR3 DNA reads TGTGCCAGCAGTGGATTGCGGGGCAGCATTCTACAGCCCCAGCATTTT. Protein: CASSGLRGSILQPQHF.

The chain is built from TRBV10-3 and TRBJ1-1; no definite D call. CDR1 and CDR2 from the germline V gene are ENHRY and SYGVKD. The CDR3 sequence is 17 residues long. Trimming removed 3 bases at V and 0 bases at J, with 17 bases between. CDR3 bases: TGTGCCATCAGTGAAATTCGGACCCCGGGGTTGAACACTGAAGCTTTCTTT. It is translated as CAISEIRTPGLNTEAFF.

The chain couples TRBV6-6 to TRBJ1-1; 8 positions agree with TRBD1. Germline CDR1 is MNHNY and CDR2 is SVGAGI (reference sequence). The CDR3 totals 16 residues. V was pared by 6 bases and J by 0 bases, with 9 bases of the junction left unmatched. The CDR3 nucleotides read TGTGCCAGCAGCACCGGTAACAGGGGGGTGAACACTGAAGCTTTCTTT. It translates to CASSTGNRGVNTEAFF.

The chain couples TRBV5-1 to TRBJ1-1; weak D call: TRBD1 (6 bases). Between the trimmed V and J ends, which lost 6 bases and 6 bases, there was a span of 21 bases. The CDR3 is 15 amino acids. Germline CDR1 reads SGHRS; CDR2 reads YFSETQ. CDR3 region: CASNPGQPRSAEAFF. The DNA of the CDR3 is TGCGCCAGCAACCCTGGACAGCCCCGGTCGGCTGAAGCTTTCTTT.